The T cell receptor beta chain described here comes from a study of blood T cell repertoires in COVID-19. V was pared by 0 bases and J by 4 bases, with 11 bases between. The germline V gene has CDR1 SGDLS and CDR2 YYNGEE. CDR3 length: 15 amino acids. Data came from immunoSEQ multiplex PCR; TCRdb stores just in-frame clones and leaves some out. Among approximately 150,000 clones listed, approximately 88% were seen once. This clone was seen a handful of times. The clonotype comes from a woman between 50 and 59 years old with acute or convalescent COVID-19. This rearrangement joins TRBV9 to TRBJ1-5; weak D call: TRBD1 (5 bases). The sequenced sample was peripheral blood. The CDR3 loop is CASSVEGTGNQPQHF. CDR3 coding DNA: TGTGCCAGCAGCGTAGAGGGCACAGGAAATCAGCCCCAGCATTTT.